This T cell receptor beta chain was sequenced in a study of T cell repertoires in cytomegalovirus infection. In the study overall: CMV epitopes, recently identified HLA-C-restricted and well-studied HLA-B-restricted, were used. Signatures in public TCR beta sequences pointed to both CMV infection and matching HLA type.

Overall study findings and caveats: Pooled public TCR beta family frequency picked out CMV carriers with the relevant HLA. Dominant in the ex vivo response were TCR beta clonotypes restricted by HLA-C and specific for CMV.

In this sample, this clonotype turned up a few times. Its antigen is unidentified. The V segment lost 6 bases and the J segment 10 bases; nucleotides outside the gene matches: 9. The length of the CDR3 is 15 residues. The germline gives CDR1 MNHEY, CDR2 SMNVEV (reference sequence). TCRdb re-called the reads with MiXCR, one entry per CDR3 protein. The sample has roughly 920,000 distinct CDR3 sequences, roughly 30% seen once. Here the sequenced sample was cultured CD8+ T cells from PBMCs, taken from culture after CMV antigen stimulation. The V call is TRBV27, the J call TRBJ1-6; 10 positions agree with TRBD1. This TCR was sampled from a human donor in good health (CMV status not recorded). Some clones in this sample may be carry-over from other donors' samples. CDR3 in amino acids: CASSYSGTGASPLHF. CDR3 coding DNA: TGTGCCAGCAGCTACTCTGGGACAGGGGCCTCACCCCTCCACTTT.